This TCR beta chain emerged from a study of post-analysis software for immune sequencing data. There are a few counts of this clonotype. Its antigen is unknown. Study-wide results and limits: Included in a set of five TRBV segments more frequent in patients than controls were TRBV5-6, TRBV5-1 and TRBV20-1. A significant reduction in normalized Chao1 diversity was observed in multiple sclerosis patients versus controls.

Unique-molecular-identifier-tagged TCR beta cDNA libraries were used. Around 500,000 cDNA molecules were obtained per 1 to 10 million input T cells. One entry per CDR3 protein, called by TCRdb with MiXCR from the PCR reads. The table lists 820,000 or so distinct CDR3 sequences, approximately 53% of them singletons. V lost 0 bases to trimming and J lost 8 bases, with 21 bases between them. This CDR3 has 17 amino acids. The germline CDR1 and CDR2 sequences are SGDLS and YYNGEE. The chain carries TRBV9 and TRBJ2-1; D is perhaps TRBD2 (6 bases). What was sequenced was blood. The receptor was derived from a girl between 5 and 17 years old with multiple sclerosis. In DNA, the CDR3 is TGTGCCAGCAGCGTAGATAGCGGAGGCCCCCTCAGGGATGAGCAGTTCTTC. Its protein product is CASSVDSGGPLRDEQFF.